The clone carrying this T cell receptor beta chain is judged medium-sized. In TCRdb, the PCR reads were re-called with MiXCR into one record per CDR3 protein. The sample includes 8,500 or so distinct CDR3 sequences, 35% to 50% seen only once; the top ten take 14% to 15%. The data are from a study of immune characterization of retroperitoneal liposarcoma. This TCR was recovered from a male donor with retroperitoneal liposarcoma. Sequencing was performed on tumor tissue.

The CDR3 sequence: CASSSSGSSYNEQFF. In nucleotides, the CDR3 is TGTGCCAGCAGCTCATCAGGGAGCTCCTACAATGAGCAGTTCTTC. The chain combines TRBV11-3 with TRBJ2-1; D is possibly TRBD1 or TRBD2 (5 bases each). CDR3 length equals 15 residues. V lost 4 bases and J 0 bases, leaving 10 bases between the germline ends. Germline CDR1 and CDR2: SGHNT and YENEEA. Drawing the rest from reference TRBV11-3 and TRBJ2-1, the complete variable domain is EAGVVQSPRYKIIEKKQPVAFWCNPISGHNTLYWYLQNLGQGPELLIRYENEEAVDDSQLPKDRFSAERLKGVDSTLKIQPAELGDSAVYLCASSSSGSSYNEQFFGPGTRLTVL.